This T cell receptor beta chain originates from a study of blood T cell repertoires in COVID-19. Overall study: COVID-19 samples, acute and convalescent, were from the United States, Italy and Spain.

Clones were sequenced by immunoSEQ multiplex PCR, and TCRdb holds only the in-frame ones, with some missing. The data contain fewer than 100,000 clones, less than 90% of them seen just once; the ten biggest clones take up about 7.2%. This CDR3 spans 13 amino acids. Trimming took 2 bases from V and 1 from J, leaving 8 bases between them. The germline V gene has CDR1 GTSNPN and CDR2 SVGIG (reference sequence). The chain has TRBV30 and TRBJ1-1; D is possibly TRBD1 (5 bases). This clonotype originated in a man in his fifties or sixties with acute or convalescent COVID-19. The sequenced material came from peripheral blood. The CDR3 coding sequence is TGTGCCTGGAGTATGGGGCCGAACACTGAAGCTTTCTTT. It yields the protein CAWSMGPNTEAFF.